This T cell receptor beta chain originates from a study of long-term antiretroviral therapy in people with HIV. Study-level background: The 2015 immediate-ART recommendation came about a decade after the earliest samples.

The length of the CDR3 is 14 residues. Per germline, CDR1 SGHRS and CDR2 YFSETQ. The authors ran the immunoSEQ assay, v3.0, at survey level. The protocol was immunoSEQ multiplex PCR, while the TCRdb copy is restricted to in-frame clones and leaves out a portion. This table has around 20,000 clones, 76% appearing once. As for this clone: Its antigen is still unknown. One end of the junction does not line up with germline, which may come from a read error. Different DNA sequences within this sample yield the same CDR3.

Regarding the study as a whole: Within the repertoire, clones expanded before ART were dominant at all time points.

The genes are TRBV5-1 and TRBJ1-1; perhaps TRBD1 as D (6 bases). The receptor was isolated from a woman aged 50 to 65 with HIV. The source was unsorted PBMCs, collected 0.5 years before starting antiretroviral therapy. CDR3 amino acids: CASSFGGRNTEAFF. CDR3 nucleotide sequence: TGTGCCAGCAGCTTCGGGGGCCGGAACACTGAAGCTTTCTTT.